This TCR beta chain is from a study of T cells in women clearing cervical HPV infection. As for the study in general: Case blood drawn at lesion detection; control blood after infection cleared.

TCRdb's copy holds only in-frame clones and misses some; the assay was immunoSEQ multiplex PCR. The sample includes approximately 52,000 clones. Cervical HPV DNA detected by MY09/MY11 PCR, typed by dot-blot. Study-wide results and caveats: Cases and controls were distinguished at AUC about 0.8 by richness and V genes. Effector/memory and HPV-specific T cells were not isolated, and association timing is unknown.

The germline CDR1 and CDR2 sequences are SGHTA and FQGNSA. The CDR3 runs 15 residues. The ends lost 5 bases at V and 2 bases at J; junction bases unmatched: 4. Details on this clone: Antigen: not known. The observed sequence ends 3 residues before the CDR3 terminus, with the missing tail filled in from the germline J gene.

The receptor was derived from a woman aged 18 to 75 with a cervical HPV16 infection that either progressed to CIN3+ or cleared (not recorded which). Sample: blood buffy coat. This chain links TRBV7-2 with TRBJ2-1, with TRBD1 matching over 9 bases. CDR3 region: CASSPGTGPYNEQFF. The CDR3 DNA, read in part, is TGTGCCAGCAGCCCCGGGACAGGGCCCTACAATGAG.